This T cell receptor beta chain was found in a study of CD8 T cells in ankylosing spondylitis. General study findings and limits: Apparently characteristic of ankylosing spondylitis blood was a TCR beta motif (roughly eight highly homologous variants). The study looked at matched synovial fluid samples from ankylosing spondylitis patients. Disease-linked clones were reported to be significantly enriched there. Certain motif variants had earlier appeared in reactive arthritis synovial fluid and blood.

Germline CDR1 LGHDT, CDR2 YNNKEL (reference sequence). The CDR3 has 14 residues. Between the trimmed V and J ends, which lost 3 bases and 5 bases, there was a span of 13 bases. Construction of TCR beta libraries was performed using quantitative 5'-RACE with molecular barcodes. One entry per CDR3 protein results from TCRdb running MiXCR on the 5' RACE reads. Among under 150,000 distinct CDR3 sequences, 10% to 12% were seen once, and the ten largest hold about 4%. This clonotype showed up just a few times. The target antigen is unknown. This receptor was taken from a female donor with ankylosing spondylitis or in good health (not recorded which). Sequencing input: blood, either unsorted or a sorted T cell fraction (not recorded which). This chain links TRBV3-1 with TRBJ1-2; possible D gene TRBD1, 5 bases. The CDR3 sequence is CASSQDIGIYGYTF. The CDR3 DNA is TGTGCCAGCAGCCAGGACATCGGAATATATGGCTACACCTTC.